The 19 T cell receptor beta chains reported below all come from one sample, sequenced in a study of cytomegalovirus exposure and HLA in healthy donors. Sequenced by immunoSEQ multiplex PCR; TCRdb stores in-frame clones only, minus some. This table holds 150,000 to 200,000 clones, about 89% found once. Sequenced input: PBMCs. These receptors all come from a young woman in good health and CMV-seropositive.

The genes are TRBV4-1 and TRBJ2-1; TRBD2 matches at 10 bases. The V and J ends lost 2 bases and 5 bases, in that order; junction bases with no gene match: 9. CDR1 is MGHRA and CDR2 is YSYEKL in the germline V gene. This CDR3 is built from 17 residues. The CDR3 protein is CASSQLPWGLAHNEQFF. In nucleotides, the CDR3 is TGCGCCAGCAGCCAACTACCCTGGGGACTAGCGCACAATGAGCAGTTCTTC.

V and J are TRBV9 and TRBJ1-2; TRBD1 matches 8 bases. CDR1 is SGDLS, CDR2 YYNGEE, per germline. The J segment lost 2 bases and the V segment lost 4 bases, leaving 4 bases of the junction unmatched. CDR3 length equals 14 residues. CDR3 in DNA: TGTGCCAGCAGCTCACGACAGGGGAACTATGGCTACACCTTC. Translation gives CASSSRQGNYGYTF.

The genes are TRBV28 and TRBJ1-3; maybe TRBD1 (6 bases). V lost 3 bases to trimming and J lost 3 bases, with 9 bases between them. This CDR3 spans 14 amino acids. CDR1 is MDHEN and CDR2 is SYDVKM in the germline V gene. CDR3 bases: TGTGCCAGCAGTTTGACAGGTTTTGGAAACACCATATATTTT. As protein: CASSLTGFGNTIYF.

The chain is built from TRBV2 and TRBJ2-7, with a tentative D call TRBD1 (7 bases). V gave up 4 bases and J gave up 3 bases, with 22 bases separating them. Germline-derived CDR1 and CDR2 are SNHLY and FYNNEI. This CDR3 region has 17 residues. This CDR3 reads CASSGRDSVVLVYEQYF. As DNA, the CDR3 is TGTGCCAGCAGTGGGAGGGACAGCGTGGTCCTGGTCTACGAGCAGTACTTC.

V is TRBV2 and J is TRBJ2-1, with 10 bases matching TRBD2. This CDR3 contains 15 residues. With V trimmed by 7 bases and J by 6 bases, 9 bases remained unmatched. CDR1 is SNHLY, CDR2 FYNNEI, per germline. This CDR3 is CASKRGGASGNEQFF. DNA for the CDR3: TGTGCCAGCAAGCGGGGGGGGGCCTCCGGCAATGAGCAGTTCTTC.

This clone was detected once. Here the CDR3 DNA reads TGTGCCAGCAGCTGGGGACTAGCGTACTCCTACGAGCAGTACTTC. This codes for CASSWGLAYSYEQYF. V and J are TRBV7-9 and TRBJ2-7; TRBD2 matches at 10 bases. Trimming removed 4 bases from V and 0 bases from J; junction bases left unmatched: 3. The CDR3 runs 15 residues. CDR1 and CDR2 (germline): SEHNR, FQNEAQ (reference sequence).

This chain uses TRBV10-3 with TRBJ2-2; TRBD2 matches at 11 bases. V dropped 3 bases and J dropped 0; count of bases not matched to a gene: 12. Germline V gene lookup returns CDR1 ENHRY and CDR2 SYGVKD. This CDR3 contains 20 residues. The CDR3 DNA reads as TGTGCCATCAGTGACTACGAACTAGCGGGAGTACGCTCGAACACCGGGGAGCTGTTTTTT. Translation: CAISDYELAGVRSNTGELFF.

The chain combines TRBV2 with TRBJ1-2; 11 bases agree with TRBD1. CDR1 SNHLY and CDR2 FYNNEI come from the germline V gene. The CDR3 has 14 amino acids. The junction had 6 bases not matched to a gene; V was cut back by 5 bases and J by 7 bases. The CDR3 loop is CASSFRTGGVGYTF. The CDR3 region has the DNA TGTGCCAGCAGTTTTAGGACAGGGGGCGTTGGCTACACCTTC. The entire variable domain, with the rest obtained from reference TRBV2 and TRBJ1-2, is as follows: EPEVTQTPSHQVTQMGQEVILRCVPISNHLYFYWYRQILGQKVEFLVSFYNNEISEKSEIFDDQFSVERPDGSNFTLKIRSTKLEDSAMYFCASSFRTGGVGYTFGSGTRLTVV.

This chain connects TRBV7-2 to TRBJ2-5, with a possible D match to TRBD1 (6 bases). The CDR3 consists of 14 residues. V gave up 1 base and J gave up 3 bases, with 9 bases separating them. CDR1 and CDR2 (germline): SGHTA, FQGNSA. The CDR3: CASSLGTAKETQYF. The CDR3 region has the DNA TGTGCCAGCAGCTTAGGGACAGCAAAAGAGACCCAGTACTTC.

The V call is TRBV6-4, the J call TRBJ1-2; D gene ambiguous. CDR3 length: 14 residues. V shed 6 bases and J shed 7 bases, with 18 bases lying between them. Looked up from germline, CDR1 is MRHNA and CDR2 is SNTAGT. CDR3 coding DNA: TGTGCCAGCAGCGACGGGAGCCCTAGCAGTGGCTACACCTTC. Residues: CASSDGSPSSGYTF.

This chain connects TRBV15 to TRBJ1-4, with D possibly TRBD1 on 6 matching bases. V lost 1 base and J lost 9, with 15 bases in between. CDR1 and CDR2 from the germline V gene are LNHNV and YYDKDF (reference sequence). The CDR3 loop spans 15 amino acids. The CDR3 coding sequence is TGTGCCACCAGCAGAGTAACGACAGGAGTTAAAAAACTGTTTTTT. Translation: CATSRVTTGVKKLFF.

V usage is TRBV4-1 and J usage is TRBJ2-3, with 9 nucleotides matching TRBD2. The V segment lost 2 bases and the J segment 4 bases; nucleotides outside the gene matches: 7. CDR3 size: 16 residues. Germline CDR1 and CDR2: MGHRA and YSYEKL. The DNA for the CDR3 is TGCGCCAGCAGCCAACCCGGGACTAGCTCTCCAGATACGCAGTATTTT. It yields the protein CASSQPGTSSPDTQYF.

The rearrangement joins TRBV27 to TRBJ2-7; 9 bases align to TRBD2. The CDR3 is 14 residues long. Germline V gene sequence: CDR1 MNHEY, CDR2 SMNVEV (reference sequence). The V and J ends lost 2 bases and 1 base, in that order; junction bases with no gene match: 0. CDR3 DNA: TGTGCCAGCAGTTTACTAGCGGGGTCCTACGAGCAGTACTTC. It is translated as CASSLLAGSYEQYF.

In DNA form, the CDR3 reads TGTGCCAGCAGTACACAGACCTACATGAACACTGAAGCTTTCTTT. It codes for CASSTQTYMNTEAFF. The chain is built from TRBV6-1 and TRBJ1-1, with D uncertain. V lost 5 bases and J lost 0, with 13 bases in between. This CDR3 spans 15 amino acids. CDR1 is MNHNS and CDR2 is SASEGT in the germline V gene.

In nucleotides, the CDR3 is TGCAGCGTTGACGGCTCTGGGGCCAACGTCCTGACTTTC. This translates into CSVDGSGANVLTF. This sequence joins TRBV29-1 and TRBJ2-6; D remains unclear. This CDR3 region has 13 residues. Germline lookup yields CDR1 SQVTM and CDR2 ANQGSEA. V was pared by 3 bases and J by 0 bases, with 3 bases between.

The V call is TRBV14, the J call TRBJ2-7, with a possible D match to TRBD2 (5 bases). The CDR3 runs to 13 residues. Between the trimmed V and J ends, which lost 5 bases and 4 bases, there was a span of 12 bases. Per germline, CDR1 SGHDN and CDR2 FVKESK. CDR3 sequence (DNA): TGTGCCAGCAGCGATCGGGGATATTACGAGCAGTACTTC. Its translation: CASSDRGYYEQYF.

CDR3 in DNA: TGTGCCAGCAGTTTAGGAGGGAAAGGAGATACGCAGTATTTT. Translation: CASSLGGKGDTQYF. J is TRBJ2-3 and V is TRBV28; weak D call: TRBD2 (6 bases). V lost 2 bases, J lost 5 bases, and 11 bases lay in between. This CDR3 has 14 residues. Germline assignment: CDR1 MDHEN and CDR2 SYDVKM.

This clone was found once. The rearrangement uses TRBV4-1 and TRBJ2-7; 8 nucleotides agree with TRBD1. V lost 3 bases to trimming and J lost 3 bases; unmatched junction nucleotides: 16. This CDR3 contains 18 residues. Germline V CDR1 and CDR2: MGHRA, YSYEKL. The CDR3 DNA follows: TGCGCCAGCAGCCATAACCCGCCGACCGGGACAGGAATCTACGAGCAGTACTTC. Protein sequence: CASSHNPPTGTGIYEQYF.

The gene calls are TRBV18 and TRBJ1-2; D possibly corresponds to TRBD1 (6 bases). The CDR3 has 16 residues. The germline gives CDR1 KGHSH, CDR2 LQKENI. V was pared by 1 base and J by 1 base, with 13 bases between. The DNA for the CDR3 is TGTGCCAGCTCACCACTTCGGGACACCTATAACTATGGCTACACCTTC. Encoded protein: CASSPLRDTYNYGYTF.